This T cell receptor beta chain was captured in a study of CD8+CD57+ T cells in acquired aplastic anemia. This clonotype appeared many times. Its antigen is not known. Researchers used genomic DNA as the template to profile TCR beta VDJ and CDR3. TCRdb re-called the reads through MiXCR, storing one row per CDR3 protein. The sample lists about 200,000 distinct CDR3 sequences, roughly 50% occurring once. All patients picked for sequencing had shown, by flow cytometry, an expansion of CD8+CD57+ cells. Patients uniformly had severe acquired aplastic anemia. Study observations and caveats: A set of approximately 29 CD8+ CDR3 sequences was shared between patients and controls, and these sequences appeared highly expressed in patients. Significance was not reached for CD8+ Simpson's diversity between patients and controls.

Germline-derived CDR1 and CDR2 are DFQATT and SNEGSKA (reference sequence). This CDR3 is 17 amino acids long. The V and J ends lost 5 bases and 0 bases respectively, with 19 bases between them. Specimen: sorted CD4+, CD8+, or CD8+CD57+ T cells (not recorded which) from PBMCs. The source is a human donor with aplastic anemia. The rearrangement uses TRBV20-1 and TRBJ1-4; perhaps TRBD1 as D (6 bases). CDR3: CSAGGGRFSSTNEKLFF. The DNA for the CDR3 is TGCAGTGCTGGGGGGGGCAGGTTCTCCTCAACTAATGAAAAACTGTTTTTT.